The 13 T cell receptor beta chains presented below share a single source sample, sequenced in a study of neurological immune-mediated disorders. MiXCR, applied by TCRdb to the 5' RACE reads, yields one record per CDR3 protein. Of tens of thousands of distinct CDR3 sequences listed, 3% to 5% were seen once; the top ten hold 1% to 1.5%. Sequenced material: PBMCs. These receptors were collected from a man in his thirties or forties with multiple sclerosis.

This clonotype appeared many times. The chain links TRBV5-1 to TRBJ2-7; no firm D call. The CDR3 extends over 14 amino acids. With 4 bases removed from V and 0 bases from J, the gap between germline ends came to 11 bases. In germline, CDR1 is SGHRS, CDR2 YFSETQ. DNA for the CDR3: TGCGCCAGCAGCCTTGAACGAAGCTCCTACGAGCAGTACTTC. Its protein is CASSLERSSYEQYF.

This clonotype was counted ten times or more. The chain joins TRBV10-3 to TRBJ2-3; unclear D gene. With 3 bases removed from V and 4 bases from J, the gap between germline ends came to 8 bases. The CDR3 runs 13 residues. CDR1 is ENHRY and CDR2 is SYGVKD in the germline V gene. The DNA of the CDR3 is TGTGCCATCAGTGACGGGCGATCAGATACGCAGTATTTT. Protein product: CAISDGRSDTQYF.

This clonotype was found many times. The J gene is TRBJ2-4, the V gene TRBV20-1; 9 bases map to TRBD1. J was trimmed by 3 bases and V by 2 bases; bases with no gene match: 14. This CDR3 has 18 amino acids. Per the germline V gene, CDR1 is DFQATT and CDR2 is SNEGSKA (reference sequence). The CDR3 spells CSARRLGQGMLGKNIQYF. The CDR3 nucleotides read TGCAGTGCTAGACGGTTGGGACAGGGAATGTTGGGCAAAAACATTCAGTACTTC.

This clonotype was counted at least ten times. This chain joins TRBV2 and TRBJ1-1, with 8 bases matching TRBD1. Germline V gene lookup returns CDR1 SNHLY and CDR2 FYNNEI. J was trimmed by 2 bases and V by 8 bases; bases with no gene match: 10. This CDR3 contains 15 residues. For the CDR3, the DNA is TGTGCCAGCGTTGCCAGCGGACAGGGAAACACTGAAGCTTTCTTT. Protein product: CASVASGQGNTEAFF.

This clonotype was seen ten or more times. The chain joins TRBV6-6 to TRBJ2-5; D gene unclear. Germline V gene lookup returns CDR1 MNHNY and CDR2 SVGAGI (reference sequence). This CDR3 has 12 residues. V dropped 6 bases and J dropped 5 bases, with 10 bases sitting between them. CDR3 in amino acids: CASSPRPETQYF. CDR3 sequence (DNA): TGTGCCAGCAGCCCACGACCGGAGACCCAGTACTTC.

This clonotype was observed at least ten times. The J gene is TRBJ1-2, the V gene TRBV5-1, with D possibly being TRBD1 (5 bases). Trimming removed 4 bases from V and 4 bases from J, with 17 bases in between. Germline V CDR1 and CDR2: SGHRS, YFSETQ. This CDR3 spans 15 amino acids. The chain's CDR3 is CASSPDGRDAYGYTF. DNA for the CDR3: TGCGCCAGCAGCCCCGATGGACGGGACGCCTATGGCTACACCTTC.

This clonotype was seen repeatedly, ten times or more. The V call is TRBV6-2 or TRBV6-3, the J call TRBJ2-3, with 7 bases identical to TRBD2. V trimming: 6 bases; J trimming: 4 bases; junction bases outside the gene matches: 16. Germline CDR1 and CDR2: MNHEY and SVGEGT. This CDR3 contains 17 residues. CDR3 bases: TGTGCCAGCAGCCATACTCGCCAGCTAGCGGTGTCAGATACGCAGTATTTT. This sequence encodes CASSHTRQLAVSDTQYF.

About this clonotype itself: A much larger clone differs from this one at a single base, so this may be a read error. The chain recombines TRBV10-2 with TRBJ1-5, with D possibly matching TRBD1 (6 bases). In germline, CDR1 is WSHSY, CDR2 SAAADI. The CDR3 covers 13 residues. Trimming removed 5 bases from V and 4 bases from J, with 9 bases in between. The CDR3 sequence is CASSTGKNQPQHF. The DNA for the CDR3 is TGCGCCAGCAGTACAGGGAAGAATCAGCCCCAGCATTTT.

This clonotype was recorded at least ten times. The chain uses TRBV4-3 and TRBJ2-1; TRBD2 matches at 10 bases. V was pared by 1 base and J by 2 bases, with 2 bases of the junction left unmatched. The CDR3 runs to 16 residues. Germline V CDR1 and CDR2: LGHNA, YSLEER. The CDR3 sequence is CASSQASGGAYNEQFF. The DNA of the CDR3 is TGCGCCAGCAGCCAAGCGAGCGGGGGGGCCTACAATGAGCAGTTCTTC.

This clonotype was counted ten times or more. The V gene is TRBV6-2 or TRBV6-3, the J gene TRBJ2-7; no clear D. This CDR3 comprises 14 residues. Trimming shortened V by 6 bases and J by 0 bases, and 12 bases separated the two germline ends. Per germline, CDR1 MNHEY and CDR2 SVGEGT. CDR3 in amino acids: CASSSRMSSYEQYF. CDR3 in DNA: TGTGCCAGCAGCTCACGGATGAGCTCCTACGAGCAGTACTTC.

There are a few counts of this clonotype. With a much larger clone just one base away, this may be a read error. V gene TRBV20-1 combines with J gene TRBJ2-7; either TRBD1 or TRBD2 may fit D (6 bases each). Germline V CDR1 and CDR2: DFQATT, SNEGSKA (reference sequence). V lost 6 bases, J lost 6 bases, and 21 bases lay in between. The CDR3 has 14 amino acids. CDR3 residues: CSAYGARGGSEQYF. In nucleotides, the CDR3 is TGCAGTGCCTACGGGGCTAGAGGGGGGTCCGAGCAGTACTTC.

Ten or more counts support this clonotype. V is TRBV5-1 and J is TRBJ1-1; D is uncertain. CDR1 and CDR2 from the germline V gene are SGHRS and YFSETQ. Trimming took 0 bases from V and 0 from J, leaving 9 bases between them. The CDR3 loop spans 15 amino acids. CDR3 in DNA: TGCGCCAGCAGCTTGGGGGCGAACATGAACACTGAAGCTTTCTTT. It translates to CASSLGANMNTEAFF.

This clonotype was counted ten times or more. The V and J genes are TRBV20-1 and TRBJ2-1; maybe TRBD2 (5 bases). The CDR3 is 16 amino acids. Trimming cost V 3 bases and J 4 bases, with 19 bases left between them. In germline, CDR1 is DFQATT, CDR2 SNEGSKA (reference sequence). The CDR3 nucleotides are TGCAGTGCTAGTCCCATTCCAGGAAGGAGGTACAATGAGCAGTTCTTC. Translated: CSASPIPGRRYNEQFF.